This T cell receptor beta chain was obtained from a study of blood T cell repertoires in COVID-19 (dated by TCRdb to 2018 to 2021). Background for the entire study: Collaborator samples came from the United States, Italy and Spain and covered acute and convalescent phases of COVID-19. The material from the prospective study consisted of cDNA or gDNA derived from T cells, B-cell-depleted T cells, or PBMCs. Samples were obtained from the ongoing ImmuneRACE study (first 160 participants) and from over 1,000 subjects provided by 6 global collaborators. The sample metadata nearly always contained a de-identified subject ID, COVID-19 status, age in years and sex. A freely available public database, intended as a resource for researchers studying the immune response to SARS-CoV-2, is where the repertoires were released. The dataset comprised deeply sampled blood TCRbeta repertoires from subjects exposed to, actively infected with, or recovered from COVID-19. HLA class I and class II types, where available, came from metadata supplied by the sample provider rather than from assay-based typing.

A second Seattle source provided samples from volunteer blood donors who had recovered from COVID-19. Collaborating institutions collected whole blood in K2EDTA tubes following their own protocols. For TCRbeta analysis, collaborator samples were shipped as frozen whole blood, as isolated PBMCs, or as DNA extracted from either sample type. V loses 2 bases at its end and J loses 7 bases; junction bases beyond the gene matches: 4. The germline V gene encodes CDR1 SGHTA and CDR2 FQGNSA. The cysteine opens and the phenylalanine closes a CDR3 of 14 amino acids. Only the CDR3 portion is preserved as DNA: 42 bases, with reading frame beginning at the first base. Notes on this clone: Its antigen remains unidentified. No much larger clone exists at a distance of one base, and base qualities are not known.

Here is what the overall study found, with its caveats: Clinical and demographic metadata were provided uncurated, with the amount varying by source and participant.

The immunoSEQ Assay, a bias-controlled multiplex PCR, was used to amplify TCRbeta CDR3 regions from genomic DNA. The authors' analysis ran thus. Nucleated cell counts per sample were estimated from amplification of reference gene primers within the assay. To quantify the absolute abundance of each unique TCRbeta CDR3 rearrangement, sequence reads were collapsed and filtered. For each sample, productive Simpson clonality was calculated as the square root of Simpson's diversity index across productive rearrangements. TCRdb obtained this table from immuneACCESS and retained in-frame rearrangements with V and J assigned. These tables miss some clones; where compared with another copy, unresolved V genes account for less than half of the shortfall, and the remainder is unexplained. V, J and clone size are taken as reported in that table, and D and trimming were inferred from the DNA itself. The sample includes some 130,000 clones, with 78% observed a single time. Of the sample, 10% to 11% is held by the ten largest clones.

The specimen sequenced was peripheral blood. This receptor was identified in a man aged 60-69 years who had recovered from COVID-19. The sequence is built from TRBV7-2 and TRBJ1-5, with 8 bases aligning to TRBD1. The CDR3 region has the sequence CASSLRGTGQPQHF. The bases read TGTGCCAGCAGCTTAAGGGGGACAGGACAGCCCCAGCATTTT.